This passage covers 2 T cell receptor beta chains from one sample sequenced in a study of blood T cell repertoires in COVID-19. Clones were sequenced by immunoSEQ multiplex PCR, and TCRdb holds only the in-frame ones, with some missing. The repertoire holds 310,000 or so clones, with roughly 89% as singletons. Input material: peripheral blood. Receptors originate from a man aged 25 to 45 with COVID-19, enrolled during active disease.

This clone came up a few times. This chain connects TRBV6-6 to TRBJ1-5, with 11 bases identical to TRBD1. V dropped 2 bases and J dropped 3; count of bases not matched to a gene: 3. Germline V lookup: CDR1 MNHNY, CDR2 SVGAGI (reference sequence). CDR3 size: 16 residues. CDR3 in amino acids: CASSYGQGAYNQPQHF. The DNA for the CDR3 is TGTGCCAGCAGTTACGGACAGGGGGCCTACAATCAGCCCCAGCATTTT.

This clone has only one observation. The V gene is TRBV9, the J gene TRBJ2-5; 10 bases line up with TRBD1. The germline V gene encodes CDR1 SGDLS and CDR2 YYNGEE. The trim removed 3 bases at V and 6 bases at J, leaving 2 bases unmatched. The CDR3 spans 13 residues. CDR3 amino acids: CASSGQGAKTQYF. The CDR3 DNA reads TGTGCCAGCAGCGGACAGGGGGCGAAGACCCAGTACTTC.